This is a list of T cell receptor beta chains from one sample in a study of CD8 T cells in Susac syndrome. TCRdb called the immunoSEQ multiplex PCR reads again in MiXCR, with one record for every CDR3 protein. The sample yields 330,000 or so distinct CDR3 sequences, approximately 90% seen once. The material sequenced was CD8+ T cells from PBMCs. All receptors come from a human donor with multiple sclerosis. The CDR3 runs from the conserved cysteine through the conserved F or W. A D gene is named only where the DNA matches it firmly. The size entry is marked missing in some rows and otherwise reads once, few, many or a size class.

>TRBD2|TRBJ2-1|.|TRBV24-1
TGTGCCACCAGTGACCTCAGCGGGAGAACCAACAATGAGCAGTTCTTC
CATSDLSGRTNNEQFF
>.|TRBJ2-3|.|TRBV29-1
TGCAGCGTTGACCACCCGGCTAGCGCAGATACGCAGTATTTT
CSVDHPASADTQYF
>.|TRBJ2-2|.|TRBV28
TGTGCCAGCAGGGTACAGGGTTCCGGGGAGCTGTTTTTT
CASRVQGSGELFF
>.|TRBJ2-5|.|TRBV4-1
TGCGCCAGCAGCCAAGACCGAGTTGAGACCCAGTACTTC
CASSQDRVETQYF
>.|TRBJ2-1|.|TRBV30
TGTGCCTGGAGTGTCGGGACCCTATACTCCTACAATGAGCAGTTCTTC
CAWSVGTLYSYNEQFF
>.|TRBJ2-1|.|TRBV4-3
TGCGCCAGCAGCCAAGATACCGCTGGATTACCCACCTACAATGAGCAGTTCTTC
CASSQDTAGLPTYNEQFF
>TRBD2|TRBJ2-1|.|TRBV5-8
TGTGCCAGCAGCTTGGGAACGGGACTACCCAATGAGCAGTTCTTC
CASSLGTGLPNEQFF
>TRBD2|TRBJ2-5|.|TRBV7-2
TGTGCCAGCAGCTTAGGAGCGGGGGGGAAGGAGACCCAGTACTTC
CASSLGAGGKETQYF
>TRBD2|TRBJ2-1|few|TRBV7-3
TGTGCCAGCAGCCCTACTAGCGGCCTTTACAATGAGCAGTTCTTC
CASSPTSGLYNEQFF
>.|TRBJ2-7|few|TRBV28
TGTGCCAGCAGTTCGCTGAACTACGAGCAGTACTTC
CASSSLNYEQYF
>.|TRBJ2-3|.|TRBV9
TGTGCCAGCAGCGTAGGCCTAGCAAGCACAGATACGCAGTATTTT
CASSVGLASTDTQYF
>TRBD1|TRBJ2-7|once|TRBV20-1
TGCAGTGCCACGACAGGGACCTACGAGCAGTACTTC
CSATTGTYEQYF
>TRBD2|TRBJ2-7|.|TRBV27
TGTGCCAGCAGCCCGACTAGCGGGATCTACGAGCAGTACTTC
CASSPTSGIYEQYF
>.|TRBJ1-5|.|TRBV6-1
TGTGCCAGCAGTCCCCTCGGTAGCAATCACCCCCAGCATTTT
CASSPLGSNHPQHF
>TRBD2|TRBJ2-5|once|TRBV13
TGTGCCAGCAGCGACGGAGGGACTAGCGGGAGTCGGGAGACCCAGTACTTC
CASSDGGTSGSRETQYF
>.|TRBJ2-5|.|TRBV7-9
TGTGCCAGCAGCTTAGCGGGGGACTACCAAGAGACCCAGTACTTC
CASSLAGDYQETQYF
>.|TRBJ2-4|once|TRBV28
TGTGCCAGCAGCCCCCCCGGGGGGCGCCTACCCAAAAACATTCAGTACTTC
CASSPPGGRLPKNIQYF
>.|TRBJ2-5|once|TRBV20-1
TGCAGTGCTACCATCCGGGGCCAAGAGACCCAGTACTTC
CSATIRGQETQYF
>TRBD2|TRBJ2-3|once|TRBV15
TGTGCCACCAGCAATCTGGGACTAGAAGCTCGAGATACGCAGTATTTT
CATSNLGLEARDTQYF
>.|TRBJ2-1|.|TRBV20-1
TGCAGTGCTAGTAATGCCGACTCCTACAATGAGCAGTTCTTC
CSASNADSYNEQFF
>.|TRBJ1-1|.|TRBV29-1
TGCAGCGTTGAAACAGCTACCATGAACACTGAAGCTTTCTTT
CSVETATMNTEAFF
>.|TRBJ2-5|.|TRBV27
TGTGCCAGCAGCTGGTATAGCGGACAAGAGACCCAGTACTTC
CASSWYSGQETQYF
>TRBD1|TRBJ1-2|.|TRBV27
TGTGCCAGCAGCCCAATCCCGGGACAGGTGATTAACTATGGCTACACCTTC
CASSPIPGQVINYGYTF
>TRBD2|TRBJ2-1|.|TRBV29-1
TGCAGCGTTGAAGATAGGCTAGCGGGAGGAAAGAACTACAATGAGCAGTTCTTC
CSVEDRLAGGKNYNEQFF
>TRBD2|TRBJ2-3|.|TRBV6-2/TRBV6-3
TGTGCCAGCAGTTCAGTCCGACTAGCATTCACAGATACGCAGTATTTT
CASSSVRLAFTDTQYF
>.|TRBJ1-5|.|TRBV7-9
TGTGCCAGCAGCTTAGCCGGACACGATAGCAATCAGCCCCAGCATTTT
CASSLAGHDSNQPQHF
>.|TRBJ2-2|.|TRBV7-9
TGTGCCAGCAGCTCACACCTCGGGGAGCTGTTTTTT
CASSSHLGELFF
>TRBD2|TRBJ2-1|.|TRBV30
TGTGCCTGGAGTTATATGACTAGCGGTACTTCGGATGAGCAGTTCTTC
CAWSYMTSGTSDEQFF
>.|TRBJ2-3|once|TRBV6-2/TRBV6-3
TGTGCCAGCACCCACGGAACGCAGTATTTT
CASTHGTQYF
>.|TRBJ2-2|.|TRBV4-2
TGTGCCAGCAGCCAAGATACCCGGGCGGGGGAGCTGTTTTTT
CASSQDTRAGELFF
>.|TRBJ2-4|.|TRBV7-2
TGTGCCAGCAGCCCGGCGGGCCAGAGCGCCAAAAACATTCAGTACTTC
CASSPAGQSAKNIQYF
>TRBD1|TRBJ2-7|.|TRBV6-2/TRBV6-3
TGTGCCAGCAGGCCTACCGGGACAGGGCGGGAGCAGTACTTC
CASRPTGTGREQYF
>.|TRBJ1-1|.|TRBV29-1
TGCAGCGTTGATTTTTTGGGGATCACCCTAAAGGAAGCTTTCTTT
CSVDFLGITLKEAFF
>TRBD1|TRBJ2-1|.|TRBV4-3
TGCGCCAGCAGCCAAGATTACGGGACAGAGGCTGGGGATGAGCAGTTCTTC
CASSQDYGTEAGDEQFF
>.|TRBJ2-7|.|TRBV12-3/TRBV12-4
TGTGCCAGCAGTATAGGACGAGACTACGAGCAGTACTTC
CASSIGRDYEQYF
>TRBD2|TRBJ2-3|.|TRBV7-9
TGTGCCAGCAGTTTGGACCTAGCGGGGGATACGCAGTATTTT
CASSLDLAGDTQYF
>.|TRBJ1-6|.|TRBV23-1
TGCGCCAGCAGTCAAAGCAGCGGGGATTCACCCCTCCACTTT
CASSQSSGDSPLHF
>.|TRBJ1-2|once|TRBV7-2
TGTGCCAGCAGCTTAGCCCTCCGGGACACGCCTGTGGGTCGCGGTGGCTACACCTTC
CASSLALRDTPVGRGGYTF
>.|TRBJ1-2|once|TRBV12-3/TRBV12-4
TGTGCCAGCAGCCCTCAGCCAGGGGTTTCTGGCTACACCTTC
CASSPQPGVSGYTF
>TRBD2|TRBJ2-5|.|TRBV15
TGTGCCACCAGCACATTGGGACTAGCGGGGGACCAAGAGACCCAGTACTTC
CATSTLGLAGDQETQYF
>.|TRBJ2-7|once|TRBV30
TGTGCCTGGAGCGGTAGAGGGGGCTACGAGCAGTACTTC
CAWSGRGGYEQYF
>TRBD2|TRBJ2-7|.|TRBV13
TGTGCCAGCAGCTCCCGGACTAGTCCCTACGAGCAGTACTTC
CASSSRTSPYEQYF
>.|TRBJ2-3|.|TRBV7-2
TGTGCCAGCAGCTTAGTAGGGGGGGTAACAGATACGCAGTATTTT
CASSLVGGVTDTQYF
>.|TRBJ2-5|.|TRBV7-3
TGTGCCAGCAGCCACGAGCAGGATGAGACCCAGTACTTC
CASSHEQDETQYF
>TRBD2|TRBJ2-7|once|TRBV2
TGTGCCATCGGAATGAGGGCGGGGGGCGAGCAGTACTTC
CAIGMRAGGEQYF
>.|TRBJ2-1|few|TRBV20-1
TGCAGTGCTAGATTGGGAAATGAGCAGTTCTTC
CSARLGNEQFF
>.|TRBJ2-5|once|TRBV5-1
TGCGCCAGCAGCTTATGGGACTCCTACATCCAAGAGACCCAGTACTTC
CASSLWDSYIQETQYF
>.|TRBJ1-1|.|TRBV18
TGTGCCAGCTCACCACCCCTGGCATCAATGAACACTGAAGCTTTCTTT
CASSPPLASMNTEAFF
>.|TRBJ2-3|.|TRBV4-2
TGTGCCAGCAGCCAAGATGGGGGAGAATTCACAGATACGCAGTATTTT
CASSQDGGEFTDTQYF
>.|TRBJ2-5|once|TRBV4-3
TGCGCCAGCAGCCAAGATAGCGGGTGGGACAACCAAGAGACCCAGTACTTC
CASSQDSGWDNQETQYF
>.|TRBJ2-1|.|TRBV6-1
TGTGCCAGCAGTGAAAAGCTTGGGTCCTACAATGAGCAGTTCTTC
CASSEKLGSYNEQFF
>.|TRBJ2-7|.|TRBV24-1
TGTGCCACCAGATCCGGGAGCGGGTACGAGCAGTACTTC
CATRSGSGYEQYF
>.|TRBJ2-1|.|TRBV9
TGTGCCAGCAGCGTAGATGGGGTCTCCTACAATGAGCAGTTCTTC
CASSVDGVSYNEQFF
>TRBD2|TRBJ2-3|.|TRBV7-9
TGTGCCAGCAGTTTAATCCATGCGGGGGGGCCTATAGATACGCAGTATTTT
CASSLIHAGGPIDTQYF
>TRBD2|TRBJ2-1|.|TRBV19
TGTGCCAGTAGTATTGGGGGGGGGAACAATGAGCAGTTCTTC
CASSIGGGNNEQFF
>.|TRBJ1-5|once|TRBV20-1
TGCAGTGCTAAGGTAGAGCTCGGACAGCCCCAGCATTTT
CSAKVELGQPQHF